This TCR beta chain is from a study of shared clonotypes between healthy human individuals. Across the whole study: Donors consisted of a couple of women and a few men between 18 and 49. Whole-study results and caveats: The donor pool, a small one, limited the genetic and exposure-history diversity represented.

With regard to this clone: Its specificity is not known.

Sequencing used immunoSEQ multiplex PCR; TCRdb keeps in-frame clones, though not all of them. The repertoire holds over 2 million clones, with just under 95% as singletons. The sequence was collected from a man between 18 and 29 years old in good health. Some clones in this sample may be carry-over from other donors' samples. The sequenced sample consisted of naive CD4+ T cells from PBMCs. Subset given: CD45RA+ positively selected.

This CDR3 is CAWSVLKEHEQYF. DNA for the CDR3: TGTGCCTGGAGTGTACTTAAAGAGCACGAGCAGTACTTC. The V call is TRBV30, the J call TRBJ2-7; D remains ambiguous. Between the trimmed V and J ends, which lost 0 bases and 5 bases, there was a span of 11 bases. This CDR3 has 13 residues. Germline V gives CDR1 GTSNPN, CDR2 SVGIG (reference sequence).